One sample yielded the 30 T cell receptor beta chains listed below, sequenced in a study of Ad26.COV2.S vaccination and SARS-CoV-2 variants. The treatment was: some 20 received Ad26.COV2.S at low or high dose, single or two shots; 5 received placebo; per-sample allocation not given. The samples were gathered on day 63 after the first injection of vaccine or placebo. The protocol was immunoSEQ multiplex PCR, while the TCRdb copy is restricted to in-frame clones and leaves out a portion. The table lists about 400,000 clones, more than 85% of them singletons. This specimen consisted of peripheral blood, obtained in a trial of Ad26.COV2.S vaccine versus placebo. The receptors were gathered from a person between 18 and 65 years old who received the Ad26.COV2.S COVID-19 vaccine or a placebo.

The chain combines TRBV5-1 with TRBJ1-1; D unresolved. The ends were cut back, 0 bases at V and 8 bases at J, with 5 bases in the middle. This CDR3 region has 11 residues. The germline CDR1 and CDR2 sequences are SGHRS and YFSETQ. The CDR3 spells CASSLGQEAFF. The CDR3 DNA reads TGCGCCAGCAGCTTGGGTCAAGAAGCTTTCTTT.

A remark on this clone: One end of the junction varies from germline; a read error may be responsible. The V call is TRBV29-1, the J call TRBJ2-3; 8 positions agree with TRBD2. The CDR3 has 15 residues. The germline CDR1 and CDR2 sequences are SQVTM and ANQGSEA. In DNA form, the CDR3 reads TGCAGCGCTGAACTAGCGGCCTCTAGCACAGATACGCAGTATTTT. Translation gives CSAELAASSTDTQYF.

Turning to this clone: At one end the junction does not follow the germline gene, possibly because of a read error. This rearrangement joins TRBV19 to TRBJ1-6, with unresolved D. The CDR3 runs 14 residues. Germline CDR1 and CDR2: LNHDA and SQIVND (reference sequence). The chain's CDR3 is CASSVTGYTSPLHF. The CDR3 nucleotides read TGTGCCAGTAGTGTGACTGGATATACTTCACCCCTCCACTTT.

This rearrangement joins TRBV6-1 to TRBJ2-7; 10 bases agree with TRBD2. Trimming at V came to 3 bases and at J to 9 bases, leaving 11 bases not matched to a gene. The CDR3 has 15 residues. Germline lookup yields CDR1 MNHNS and CDR2 SASEGT. CDR3: CASSDPPSGGYRQYF. DNA for the CDR3: TGTGCCAGCAGTGACCCTCCTAGCGGGGGTTATAGGCAGTACTTC.

The genes are TRBV4-1 and TRBJ2-7; D might be TRBD1 or TRBD2, each matching 5 bases. The V gene's germline CDR1 is MGHRA and CDR2 YSYEKL. The CDR3 runs 14 residues. Trimming removed 3 bases at V and 0 bases at J, with 9 bases between. This chain's CDR3 is CASSQGVGSYEQYF. In DNA form, the CDR3 reads TGCGCCAGCAGCCAGGGGGTCGGCTCCTACGAGCAGTACTTC.

This clone was picked up a small number of times. The rearrangement links TRBV5-1 to TRBJ1-2, with 7 nucleotides matching TRBD1. V lost 4 bases to trimming and J lost 7 bases; unmatched junction nucleotides: 10. This CDR3 is built from 14 residues. CDR1 is SGHRS, CDR2 YFSETQ, per germline. The DNA for the CDR3 is TGCGCCAGCAGCCTGTCCGACAGGGTTGGTGGCTACACCTTC. Its translation: CASSLSDRVGGYTF.

The rearrangement joins TRBV29-1 to TRBJ2-5; 8 nucleotides align to TRBD2. This CDR3 comprises 15 residues. V lost 1 base to trimming and J lost 3 bases; unmatched junction nucleotides: 7. Germline-derived CDR1 and CDR2 are SQVTM and ANQGSEA. The CDR3 loop reads CSVEAERGRKETQYF. The CDR3 DNA sequence: TGCAGCGTTGAAGCCGAGCGGGGGCGGAAAGAGACCCAGTACTTC.

The V gene is TRBV7-8, the J gene TRBJ1-1; 7 bases are shared with TRBD1. The germline gives CDR1 SGHVS, CDR2 FQNEAQ. The CDR3 covers 16 residues. V was pared by 3 bases and J by 1 base, with 8 bases of the junction left unmatched. Here the CDR3 reads CASSFVSRGGNTEAFF. CDR3 in DNA: TGTGCCAGCAGCTTCGTAAGCAGGGGGGGGAACACTGAAGCTTTCTTT.

The rearrangement links TRBV6-2 or TRBV6-3 to TRBJ1-2, with D maybe TRBD1 (6 bases). V was pared by 5 bases and J by 3 bases, with 13 bases between. The CDR3 spans 14 residues. Germline CDR1 and CDR2: MNHEY and SVGEGT. The CDR3 sequence is CASSLLAGDYGYTF. The CDR3, as DNA: TGTGCCAGCAGTCTACTCGCAGGGGACTATGGCTACACCTTC.

V and J are TRBV6-4 and TRBJ1-1; D possibly corresponds to TRBD1 (5 bases). CDR3 size: 13 residues. Trimming removed 6 bases from V and 0 bases from J, with 8 bases in between. Per germline, CDR1 MRHNA and CDR2 SNTAGT. The CDR3 sequence: CASRGPLNTEAFF. The CDR3 nucleotides are TGTGCCAGCAGGGGACCCTTGAACACTGAAGCTTTCTTT.

Remarks on this clone: Other DNA sequences of this sample code for an identical CDR3. The chain combines TRBV18 with TRBJ2-1; TRBD2 matches at 9 bases. Per germline, CDR1 KGHSH and CDR2 LQKENI. V lost 4 bases and J lost 0; bases outside the gene matches: 4. CDR3 length: 16 residues. The CDR3 coding sequence is TGTGCCAGCTCACGACCAGCGGGGGGCTCCTACAATGAGCAGTTCTTC. Protein: CASSRPAGGSYNEQFF.

The chain links TRBV5-1 to TRBJ1-1, with unresolved D. This CDR3 contains 12 residues. The V end was cut by 4 bases, the J end by 2 bases, with 6 bases between. Germline CDR1 and CDR2: SGHRS and YFSETQ. The CDR3 region is CASSGSNTEAFF. The DNA of the CDR3 is TGCGCCAGCAGCGGTTCTAACACTGAAGCTTTCTTT.

The chain employs TRBV7-9 and TRBJ2-2, with TRBD1 matching over 7 bases. This CDR3 is 18 amino acids long. Germline V lookup: CDR1 SEHNR, CDR2 FQNEAQ (reference sequence). Trimming cost V 1 base and J 2 bases; bases outside gene matches: 10. The CDR3 loop reads CASSLGVGGADNTGELFF. The CDR3 bases are TGTGCCAGCAGCTTAGGGGTAGGGGGCGCTGATAACACCGGGGAGCTGTTTTTT.

The chain joins TRBV6-5 to TRBJ1-5; D unclear. CDR1 is MNHEY, CDR2 SVGAGI, per germline. V gave up 0 bases and J gave up 1 base, with 7 bases separating them. The CDR3 contains 15 residues. CDR3 residues: CASSYSRPSNQPQHF. In DNA form, the CDR3 reads TGTGCCAGCAGTTACTCGAGACCAAGCAATCAGCCCCAGCATTTT.

The chain links TRBV6-5 to TRBJ2-6; D not certain. CDR1 and CDR2 (germline): MNHEY, SVGAGI. V lost 11 bases and J lost 0, with 8 bases in between. The CDR3 spans 13 residues. The CDR3 is CASGPSGANVLTF. As DNA, the CDR3 is TGTGCCTCAGGCCCCTCTGGGGCCAACGTCCTGACTTTC.

This chain uses TRBV7-2 with TRBJ1-2; D is uncertain. The germline V and J ends were trimmed by 6 bases and 11 bases, with 16 bases remaining between them. Per germline, CDR1 SGHTA and CDR2 FQGNSA. The CDR3 totals 12 residues. The CDR3 bases are TGTGCCAGCAGTCCTTCTCGGCTCGGTTACACCTTC. It encodes CASSPSRLGYTF.

In the case of this clone: A junction end diverges from the germline sequence, so it may reflect a read error. The genes are TRBV18 and TRBJ1-1; D is ambiguous. Germline V gene sequence: CDR1 KGHSH, CDR2 LQKENI. This CDR3 has 9 residues. CDR3 in amino acids: CASSPTSLF. CDR3 sequence (DNA): TGTGCCAGCTCACCGACCAGTCTTTTT.

The rearrangement joins TRBV6-5 to TRBJ2-7, with 12 bases fitting TRBD2. Germline V CDR1 and CDR2: MNHEY, SVGAGI. This CDR3 is built from 15 residues. With V trimmed by 2 bases and J by 6 bases, 5 bases remained unmatched. The CDR3 DNA follows: TGTGCCAGCAGTTACACTAGCGGGGGGATAGGCGAGCAGTACTTC. This translates into CASSYTSGGIGEQYF.

V gene TRBV10-3 combines with J gene TRBJ1-1, with TRBD1 identical over 8 bases. Germline lookup yields CDR1 ENHRY and CDR2 SYGVKD. The V and J ends lost 0 bases and 10 bases, in that order; junction bases with no gene match: 10. The CDR3 totals 15 residues. The CDR3 nucleotides are TGTGCCATCAGTGAGTCGCGGCAGGGGGCGGTGGGAGCTTTCTTT. The encoded protein is CAISESRQGAVGAFF.

The V gene is TRBV19, the J gene TRBJ1-1; TRBD1 aligns across 7 bases. Trimming took 6 bases from V and 4 from J; bases not matched to a gene: 5. Per the germline V gene, CDR1 is LNHDA and CDR2 is SQIVND (reference sequence). The CDR3 length is 13 residues. DNA for the CDR3: TGTGCCAGTAGCAAGACAGGGTCCACTGAAGCTTTCTTT. This translates into CASSKTGSTEAFF.

The chain employs TRBV11-2 and TRBJ2-3; D ambiguous. CDR1 SGHAT and CDR2 FQNNGV come from the germline V gene. The CDR3 runs to 17 residues. V dropped 5 bases and J dropped 0 bases, with 18 bases sitting between them. Here the CDR3 reads CASSPVEFPLSTDTQYF. CDR3 nucleotides: TGTGCCAGCAGCCCAGTTGAGTTCCCACTTAGCACAGATACGCAGTATTTT.

The chain recombines TRBV7-2 with TRBJ2-7; D call uncertain. The V and J ends lost 6 bases and 0 bases respectively, with 9 bases between them. Germline CDR1 reads SGHTA; CDR2 reads FQGNSA. The CDR3 runs 13 residues. In DNA form, the CDR3 reads TGTGCCAGCAGTTTAACAAGCTCCTACGAGCAGTACTTC. Its protein product is CASSLTSSYEQYF.

The V call is TRBV27, the J call TRBJ2-7, with unresolved D. Germline V gene lookup returns CDR1 MNHEY and CDR2 SMNVEV (reference sequence). The CDR3 runs to 14 residues. V lost 4 bases to trimming and J lost 5 bases, with 15 bases between them. The DNA of the CDR3 is TGTGCCAGCAGTTCACTGGGCAGGTTCCACGAGCAGTACTTC. It is translated as CASSSLGRFHEQYF.

This clone was found once. This clone may be a read error of a much larger clone one base away. Other nucleotide sequences in the sample specify the same CDR3. The CDR3 DNA follows: TGTGCCAGCGTTGGGTGGGATAGCAATCAGCCCCAACATTTT. It encodes CASVGWDSNQPQHF. The rearrangement uses TRBV2 and TRBJ1-5, with D unclear. Germline loops: CDR1 SNHLY, CDR2 FYNNEI. CDR3 length: 14 residues.

J is TRBJ1-1 and V is TRBV2; tentatively, D is TRBD1 (5 bases). The V gene's germline CDR1 is SNHLY and CDR2 FYNNEI. With 2 bases removed from V and 3 bases from J, the gap between germline ends came to 10 bases. The CDR3 sequence is 14 residues long. The DNA for the CDR3 is TGTGCCAGCAGTGAATTGGGGGAGTACACTGAAGCTTTCTTT. It is translated as CASSELGEYTEAFF.

The V and J genes are TRBV6-5 and TRBJ2-7, with a weak D call TRBD1 (7 bases). The CDR3 runs 15 residues. V lost 11 bases and J lost 4, with 24 bases in between. The germline V gene has CDR1 MNHEY and CDR2 SVGAGI. CDR3 region: CALVPDREVSYEQYF. CDR3 sequence (DNA): TGTGCCCTAGTACCTGACAGGGAGGTATCATACGAGCAGTACTTC.

This rearrangement joins TRBV6-5 to TRBJ2-3; perhaps TRBD2 as D (6 bases). The germline gives CDR1 MNHEY, CDR2 SVGAGI. CDR3 size: 15 residues. V was cut by 6 bases and J by 2 bases, with 15 bases left in between. This CDR3 reads CASSLYGGNTDTQYF. CDR3 bases: TGTGCCAGCAGCCTCTATGGGGGGAACACAGATACGCAGTATTTT.

The V gene is TRBV11-2, the J gene TRBJ2-5, with D possibly TRBD1 on 5 matching bases. V lost 5 bases and J 1 base, leaving 11 bases between the germline ends. The CDR3 totals 14 residues. CDR1 is SGHAT, CDR2 FQNNGV, per germline. CDR3 sequence: CASSPTGIQETQYF. The CDR3 DNA follows: TGTGCCAGCAGCCCCACAGGTATCCAAGAGACCCAGTACTTC.

This rearrangement joins TRBV2 to TRBJ1-4, with 10 nucleotides matching TRBD1. The CDR3 spans 15 residues. The germline V gene has CDR1 SNHLY and CDR2 FYNNEI. Trimming removed 4 bases from V and 7 bases from J; junction bases left unmatched: 6. The CDR3 is CASSGQGALSEKLFF. CDR3 DNA: TGTGCCAGCAGTGGACAGGGGGCGCTTTCTGAAAAACTGTTTTTT.

The chain recombines TRBV5-1 with TRBJ2-7; D may be TRBD1 (5 bases). The germline V gene has CDR1 SGHRS and CDR2 YFSETQ. V was clipped by 0 bases and J by 2 bases, with 12 bases between them. The CDR3 sequence is 15 residues long. Here the CDR3 reads CASSLADRITYEQYF. CDR3 sequence (DNA): TGCGCCAGCAGCTTGGCCGACAGAATTACCTACGAGCAGTACTTC.